A selection of T cell receptor beta chains follows, all from one sample in a study of T-cell memory formation after mild COVID-19. TCRdb reprocessed the 5' RACE reads via MiXCR and lists one record per CDR3 protein. The sample yields fewer than 250,000 distinct CDR3 sequences, about 10% seen once. The sample consisted of PBMCs or a T cell subset sorted from them (not recorded which). All receptors come from a man younger than 35 who had mild COVID-19 (a few samples of this study predate the infection). Cell type and time point are not known. CDR3s include the opening cysteine and the closing phenylalanine or tryptophan. Each record gives: clone size, D gene, J gene, V gene, CDR3 length, CDR3 protein, CDR3 DNA. A D gene is named only where the DNA matches it firmly. Some rows mark clone size as missing; the rest say once, few, many or name a class of expanded clone.

size: few
D: .
J: TRBJ2-1
V: TRBV6-7
length: 16
CDR3: CASSYTRGLRDNEQFF
DNA: TGTGCCAGCAGTTACACGCGGGGGCTCCGAGACAATGAGCAGTTCTTC

size: few
D: .
J: TRBJ1-1
V: TRBV20-1
length: 12
CDR3: CSARDPNTEAFF
DNA: TGCAGTGCTAGAGACCCGAACACTGAAGCTTTCTTT

size: .
D: TRBD2
J: TRBJ2-7
V: TRBV6-6
length: 14
CDR3: CASRLAGPSYEQYF
DNA: TGTGCCAGCAGACTAGCGGGTCCCTCCTACGAGCAGTACTTC

size: many
D: .
J: TRBJ2-3
V: TRBV19
length: 14
CDR3: CASSSQGATDTQYF
DNA: TGTGCCAGTAGTTCCCAGGGTGCCACAGATACGCAGTATTTT

size: .
D: .
J: TRBJ2-4
V: TRBV3-1
length: 12
CDR3: CASSQGKNIQYF
DNA: TGTGCCAGCAGCCAAGGGAAAAACATTCAGTACTTC

size: .
D: TRBD1
J: TRBJ2-5
V: TRBV7-8
length: 17
CDR3: CASSLAPPQGFGETQYF
DNA: TGTGCCAGCAGCTTAGCCCCACCACAGGGGTTCGGGGAGACCCAGTACTTC

size: few
D: TRBD2
J: TRBJ2-7
V: TRBV7-8
length: 15
CDR3: CASRARGTSGYEQYF
DNA: TGTGCCAGTAGAGCTCGTGGGACTAGCGGCTACGAGCAGTACTTC

size: few
D: TRBD1
J: TRBJ2-7
V: TRBV7-2
length: 15
CDR3: CASSYRTGDSYEQYF
DNA: TGTGCCAGCAGCTATAGGACAGGCGATTCCTACGAGCAGTACTTC

size: few
D: .
J: TRBJ2-5
V: TRBV5-4
length: 14
CDR3: CASSLRGSWETQYF
DNA: TGTGCCAGCAGCTTGAGGGGGTCATGGGAGACCCAGTACTTC

size: few
D: .
J: TRBJ2-6
V: TRBV7-8
length: 17
CDR3: CASSLVRGAAGANVLTF
DNA: TGTGCCAGCAGCCTAGTACGGGGGGCAGCTGGGGCCAACGTCCTGACTTTC

size: .
D: .
J: TRBJ1-1
V: TRBV12-3/TRBV12-4
length: 14
CDR3: CASSPQGLNTEAFF
DNA: TGTGCCAGCAGCCCACAGGGCTTGAACACTGAAGCTTTCTTT

size: many
D: .
J: TRBJ2-3
V: TRBV4-1
length: 16
CDR3: CASSQDYGSGRDTQYF
DNA: TGCGCCAGCAGCCAAGATTACGGTTCGGGCCGGGATACGCAGTATTTT

size: .
D: .
J: TRBJ2-1
V: TRBV7-9
length: 16
CDR3: CASSLWGVAEYNEQFF
DNA: TGTGCCAGCAGCTTATGGGGGGTAGCGGAATACAATGAGCAGTTCTTC

size: .
D: .
J: TRBJ1-5
V: TRBV5-1
length: 15
CDR3: CASSEVGGGNQPQHF
DNA: TGCGCCAGCAGCGAGGTTGGGGGTGGCAATCAGCCCCAGCATTTT

size: few
D: TRBD2
J: TRBJ2-7
V: TRBV15
length: 18
CDR3: CATSRDGWERTSSYEQYF
DNA: TGTGCCACCAGCAGAGATGGCTGGGAGCGGACTAGCTCCTACGAGCAGTACTTC

size: .
D: TRBD1
J: TRBJ1-3
V: TRBV4-1
length: 16
CDR3: CASSPPDRVVGNTIYF
DNA: TGCGCCAGCAGCCCACCGGACAGGGTGGTTGGAAACACCATATATTTT

size: .
D: .
J: TRBJ1-4
V: TRBV7-2
length: 15
CDR3: CASSQGMRSNEKLFF
DNA: TGTGCCAGCAGCCAGGGTATGCGTTCTAATGAAAAACTGTTTTTT

size: few
D: .
J: TRBJ2-4
V: TRBV4-3
length: 12
CDR3: CASSQGAGIQYF
DNA: TGCGCCAGCAGCCAAGGCGCGGGCATTCAGTACTTC

size: many
D: .
J: TRBJ1-1
V: TRBV5-1
length: 13
CDR3: CASSLKQDTEAFF
DNA: TGCGCCAGCAGCTTGAAACAGGACACTGAAGCTTTCTTT

size: few
D: .
J: TRBJ1-2
V: TRBV11-2
length: 12
CDR3: CASSSGERGYTF
DNA: TGTGCCAGCAGCTCGGGGGAGCGCGGCTACACCTTC

size: many
D: .
J: TRBJ2-3
V: TRBV4-2
length: 13
CDR3: CASSQPGLDTQYF
DNA: TGTGCCAGCAGCCAACCGGGTTTGGATACGCAGTATTTT

size: .
D: .
J: TRBJ2-5
V: TRBV5-6
length: 13
CDR3: CASSLPVRETQYF
DNA: TGTGCCAGCAGTCTCCCGGTAAGAGAGACCCAGTACTTC

size: few
D: .
J: TRBJ1-5
V: TRBV24-1
length: 14
CDR3: CATSDRQSNQPQHF
DNA: TGTGCCACCAGTGATAGACAGAGCAATCAGCCCCAGCATTTT

size: many
D: TRBD1
J: TRBJ1-1
V: TRBV6-6
length: 14
CDR3: CASEGADLATEAFF
DNA: TGTGCCAGCGAGGGGGCGGATTTGGCCACTGAAGCTTTCTTT

size: .
D: TRBD1
J: TRBJ1-1
V: TRBV2
length: 14
CDR3: CASISDRGLGEAFF
DNA: TGTGCCAGCATTAGTGACAGGGGGCTAGGTGAAGCTTTCTTT

size: many
D: .
J: TRBJ1-1
V: TRBV18
length: 14
CDR3: CASSPYSGSGEAFF
DNA: TGTGCCAGCTCACCATATTCCGGGAGCGGTGAAGCTTTCTTT

size: .
D: .
J: TRBJ1-6
V: TRBV18
length: 15
CDR3: CASSPSGGRNSPLHF
DNA: TGTGCCAGCTCCCCGTCGGGGGGAAGGAACTCACCCCTCCACTTT

size: few
D: .
J: TRBJ1-2
V: TRBV7-2
length: 14
CDR3: CASSLTQGLGGYTF
DNA: TGTGCCAGCAGCTTAACCCAGGGGCTGGGTGGCTACACCTTC

size: many
D: .
J: TRBJ2-1
V: TRBV5-1
length: 15
CDR3: CASSLAGTPGDEQFF
DNA: TGCGCCAGCAGCTTGGCGGGGACTCCTGGGGATGAGCAGTTCTTC

size: .
D: .
J: TRBJ2-7
V: TRBV7-6
length: 14
CDR3: CASSFARESYEQYF
DNA: TGTGCCAGCAGCTTTGCCAGGGAAAGCTACGAGCAGTACTTC

size: few
D: .
J: TRBJ1-4
V: TRBV5-1
length: 18
CDR3: CASSFGRGFPATDEKLFF
DNA: TGCGCCAGCAGCTTTGGCAGGGGATTCCCCGCAACTGATGAAAAACTGTTTTTT

size: many
D: TRBD1
J: TRBJ2-7
V: TRBV7-2
length: 15
CDR3: CASSARDRVTYEQYF
DNA: TGTGCCAGCAGCGCCCGGGACAGGGTAACCTACGAGCAGTACTTC

size: many
D: .
J: TRBJ2-2
V: TRBV5-1
length: 16
CDR3: CASSPAGTQNTGELFF
DNA: TGCGCCAGCAGCCCAGCCGGGACCCAGAACACCGGGGAGCTGTTTTTT

size: few
D: .
J: TRBJ1-1
V: TRBV6-5
length: 13
CDR3: CASSYVVNTEAFF
DNA: TGTGCCAGCAGTTACGTCGTGAACACTGAAGCTTTCTTT

size: .
D: .
J: TRBJ1-4
V: TRBV12-3/TRBV12-4
length: 16
CDR3: CASSSRGPATNEKLFF
DNA: TGTGCCAGCAGTTCCCGGGGACCTGCAACTAATGAAAAACTGTTTTTT

size: many
D: .
J: TRBJ2-5
V: TRBV15
length: 13
CDR3: CATGGPSRETQYF
DNA: TGTGCCACCGGAGGCCCCTCCCGGGAGACCCAGTACTTC

size: many
D: TRBD1
J: TRBJ2-5
V: TRBV7-8
length: 16
CDR3: CASSSLRDSSGETQYF
DNA: TGTGCCAGCAGCTCCCTTCGGGACAGTTCAGGGGAGACCCAGTACTTC

size: few
D: .
J: TRBJ1-4
V: TRBV27
length: 15
CDR3: CASGRPGTGGEKLFF
DNA: TGTGCCAGCGGGCGGCCCGGGACGGGGGGTGAAAAACTGTTTTTT

size: many
D: TRBD1
J: TRBJ2-5
V: TRBV29-1
length: 14
CDR3: CSAESQGAGETQYF
DNA: TGCAGCGCCGAGTCACAGGGGGCGGGAGAGACCCAGTACTTC

size: many
D: .
J: TRBJ2-1
V: TRBV12-3/TRBV12-4
length: 17
CDR3: CASSLSSGGKTYNEQFF
DNA: TGTGCCAGCAGTTTGAGTTCGGGGGGCAAAACCTACAATGAGCAGTTCTTC

size: few
D: .
J: TRBJ2-5
V: TRBV9
length: 14
CDR3: CASSVSTAQETQYF
DNA: TGTGCCAGCAGCGTTTCTACCGCTCAAGAGACCCAGTACTTC

size: .
D: .
J: TRBJ2-6
V: TRBV5-1
length: 17
CDR3: CASSPWLLNSGANVLTF
DNA: TGCGCCAGCAGCCCCTGGTTGCTGAACTCTGGGGCCAACGTCCTGACTTTC

size: few
D: TRBD1
J: TRBJ1-2
V: TRBV12-3/TRBV12-4
length: 13
CDR3: CASRPTGGYGYTF
DNA: TGTGCCAGCAGGCCTACAGGGGGCTATGGCTACACCTTC

size: .
D: .
J: TRBJ1-1
V: TRBV5-1
length: 15
CDR3: CASSLQGAKNTEAFF
DNA: TGCGCCAGCAGCTTGCAGGGAGCGAAGAACACTGAAGCTTTCTTT

size: .
D: .
J: TRBJ1-1
V: TRBV2
length: 11
CDR3: CASTRYTEAFF
DNA: TGTGCCAGCACTAGATACACTGAAGCTTTCTTT

size: few
D: .
J: TRBJ2-6
V: TRBV7-9
length: 15
CDR3: CASSPPGNGANVLTF
DNA: TGTGCCAGCAGTCCTCCAGGGAACGGGGCCAACGTCCTGACTTTC

size: few
D: .
J: TRBJ1-1
V: TRBV29-1
length: 14
CDR3: CSVADTGGTPEAFF
DNA: TGCAGCGTTGCAGACACGGGGGGAACCCCTGAAGCTTTCTTT

size: few
D: TRBD1
J: TRBJ1-1
V: TRBV7-9
length: 13
CDR3: CASSSGGQTEAFF
DNA: TGTGCCAGCAGCTCGGGGGGACAGACAGAAGCTTTCTTT

size: few
D: .
J: TRBJ1-1
V: TRBV12-3/TRBV12-4
length: 13
CDR3: CASSFQGLTEAFF
DNA: TGTGCCAGCAGTTTTCAGGGGTTAACTGAAGCTTTCTTT